This T cell receptor (beta chain) was captured in a study of T cell responses to AZD1222 COVID-19 vaccine. Per the germline V gene, CDR1 is LNHDA and CDR2 is SQIVND (reference sequence). Trimming cost V 5 bases and J 7 bases, with 14 bases left between them. The length of the CDR3 is 13 residues. Notes on the study in general: Spike was spanned by vaccine-associated CD4 TCRs, which were dominant at 160-218 and 743-854. The donor group comprised mostly white British people and more females; the analysis possibly underestimated clonal diversity. Just a handful of AZD1222 recipients were seropositive at baseline.

As concerns this clone: The antigen is undetermined.

Second-dose timings of about 4 or about 12 weeks were pooled. Assay used: immunoSEQ multiplex PCR; TCRdb lists only in-frame clones, some missing. The table has about 130,000 clones, 85% to 95% seen once. The sequence came from an adult who received the AZD1222 COVID-19 vaccine. This chain uses TRBV19 with TRBJ2-5, with a weak D call TRBD2 (5 bases). The source material was peripheral blood, sampled 28 days after the second AZD1222 dose. The CDR3 sequence: CASSERAEATQYF. The CDR3 DNA reads as TGTGCCAGTAGTGAGAGGGCCGAAGCGACCCAGTACTTC. The full variable domain, rest sourced from reference TRBV19 and TRBJ2-5, is DGGITQSPKYLFRKEGQNVTLSCEQNLNHDAMYWYRQDPGQGLRLIYYSQIVNDFQKGDIAEGYSVSREKKESFPLTVTSAQKNPTAFYLCASSERAEATQYFGPGTRLLVL.